This TCR beta chain appears in the sequencing data of a study of blood T cell repertoires in COVID-19. Study-wide context: Sources were T cells, B-cell-depleted T cells, or PBMCs; the material itself was cDNA or gDNA.

CDR3 length: 15 residues. The V end lost 4 bases, the J end lost 1 base, and 11 bases lay between the germline ends. The germline gives CDR1 SGHKS, CDR2 YYEKEE (reference sequence). Per the study methods: Amplifying reference gene primers gave estimates of nucleated cell counts. The repertoire was sequenced with immunoSEQ multiplex PCR; TCRdb's copy has only in-frame clones and lacks some. V, J and clone size are taken as reported in that table, and D and trimming were inferred from the DNA itself. This table holds some 160,000 clones, 70% to 90% found once. Membership in each cohort depended on participant-reported clinical history. Recovered status applied to Cohort 3 donors who had two consecutive negative PCRs. It also applied to those with clearance or with symptom resolution.

Sequencing input: PBMCs or T cells enriched from blood (not recorded which). The V call is TRBV5-5, the J call TRBJ2-2, with D hard to call. The TCR sequence derives from a woman in her thirties or forties who had recovered from COVID-19. This CDR3 reads CASSPYFGNTGELFF. The CDR3 DNA follows: TGTGCCAGCAGCCCTTATTTCGGGAACACCGGGGAGCTGTTTTTT.